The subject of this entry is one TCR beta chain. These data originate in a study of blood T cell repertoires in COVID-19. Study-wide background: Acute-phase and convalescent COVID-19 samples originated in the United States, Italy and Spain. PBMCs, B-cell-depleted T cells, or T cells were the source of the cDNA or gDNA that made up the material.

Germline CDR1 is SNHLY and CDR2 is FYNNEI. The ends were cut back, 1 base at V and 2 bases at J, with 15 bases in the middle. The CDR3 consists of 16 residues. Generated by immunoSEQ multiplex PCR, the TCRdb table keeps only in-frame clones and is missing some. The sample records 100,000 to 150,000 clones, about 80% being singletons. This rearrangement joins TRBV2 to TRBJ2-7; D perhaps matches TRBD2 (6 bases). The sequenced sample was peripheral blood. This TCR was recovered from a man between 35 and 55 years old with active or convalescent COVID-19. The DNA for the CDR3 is TGTGCCAGCAGTGAAGGGGACTTACCTAACCCCTACGAGCAGTACTTC. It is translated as CASSEGDLPNPYEQYF. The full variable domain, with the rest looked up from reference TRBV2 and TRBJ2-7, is EPEVTQTPSHQVTQMGQEVILRCVPISNHLYFYWYRQILGQKVEFLVSFYNNEISEKSEIFDDQFSVERPDGSNFTLKIRSTKLEDSAMYFCASSEGDLPNPYEQYFGPGTRLTVT.